Listed below are T cell receptor beta chains from one sample, sequenced in a study of Ad26.COV2.S vaccination and SARS-CoV-2 variants. Data came from immunoSEQ multiplex PCR; TCRdb stores just in-frame clones and leaves some out. The repertoire consists of more than 300,000 clones, with roughly 90% occurring once and the leading ten covering 5%. The sample in question was peripheral blood, obtained in a trial of Ad26.COV2.S vaccine versus placebo. The receptors shown here come from a person between 18 and 65 years old who received the Ad26.COV2.S COVID-19 vaccine or a placebo. Each CDR3 is given with its conserved first and last residue. The D gene is left open where the match is weak. Rows may omit the clone size; those that give it use once, few, many or a size class.

cdr3_aa cdr3_nt clone_size j_call d_call v_call
CASREPSGEGYEQYF TGTGCCAGCAGAGAACCCTCAGGGGAGGGATACGAGCAGTACTTC once TRBJ2-7 NA TRBV6-6
CAWRRHSGMRGDEQFF TGTGCCTGGAGACGGCATAGCGGGATGCGAGGCGATGAGCAGTTCTTC NA TRBJ2-1 TRBD2 TRBV30
CASRGGASYEQYF TGTGCCAGCAGGGGGGGTGCTAGCTACGAGCAGTACTTC NA TRBJ2-7 NA TRBV7-8
CASKVLAATNEKLFF TGTGCCAGTAAGGTCTTAGCGGCAACTAATGAAAAACTGTTTTTT once TRBJ1-4 NA TRBV19
CASSSHGQEQYF TGCGCCAGCAGCTCTCACGGACAGGAGCAGTACTTC NA TRBJ2-7 NA TRBV5-1
CASSEGVRLNQPQHF TGTGCCAGCAGTGAAGGGGTCCGGCTAAATCAGCCCCAGCATTTT NA TRBJ1-5 NA TRBV2
CASSSSSTRPSYF TGTGCCAGCAGCTCCTCTTCGACTCGCCCTTCGTACTTC NA TRBJ2-5 NA TRBV11-1
CASREAVYNEQFF TGCGCCAGCCGCGAGGCAGTATACAATGAGCAGTTCTTC once TRBJ2-1 NA TRBV5-1
CASSLRGVLGYGYTF TGTGCCAGCAGTTTACGCGGGGTTTTAGGCTATGGCTACACCTTC few TRBJ1-2 NA TRBV27
CASSVGRGSSYNEQFF TGTGCCAGCAGCGTAGGTCGGGGGAGTAGCTACAATGAGCAGTTCTTC NA TRBJ2-1 NA TRBV9
CASSPPDKDPSPLHF TGTGCCAGCTCACCTCCGGACAAGGATCCCTCACCCCTCCACTTT NA TRBJ1-6 NA TRBV18
CASSLGAGNNEQFF TGTGCCAGCAGTTTAGGGGCAGGCAACAATGAGCAGTTCTTC NA TRBJ2-1 NA TRBV28
CASGDRDRFYEQYF TGTGCCAGCGGGGACCGGGACAGGTTCTACGAGCAGTACTTC NA TRBJ2-7 TRBD1 TRBV28
CASSYFPFGPGMNTEAFF NA NA TRBJ1-1 NA TRBV6-2/TRBV6-3
CASSGLQGAYSPLHF TGTGCCAGTAGTGGGCTACAGGGGGCCTATTCACCCCTCCACTTT NA TRBJ1-6 TRBD1 TRBV19
CASSFGGFGLANYGYTF TGTGCCAGCAGCTTCGGGGGGTTTGGCCTAGCTAACTATGGCTACACCTTC NA TRBJ1-2 NA TRBV5-6
CASSYGKGGQPQHF TGTGCCAGCAGTTACGGTAAGGGTGGCCAGCCCCAGCATTTT NA TRBJ1-5 NA TRBV6-5
CASSQGPGVAFF TGTGCCAGCAGCCAGGGGCCCGGTGTCGCTTTCTTT NA TRBJ1-1 NA TRBV3-1/TRBV3-2
CASSLAGSLTGNTIYF TGTGCCAGCAGCTTAGCTGGCAGCCTTACTGGAAACACCATATATTTT NA TRBJ1-3 NA TRBV7-2
CASSRGGYTF TGTGCCAGCAGTCGGGGGGGCTACACCTTC NA TRBJ1-2 NA TRBV12-3/TRBV12-4
CASSLQGRDTGELFF TGCGCCAGCAGCTTGCAAGGGCGGGACACCGGGGAGCTGTTTTTT NA TRBJ2-2 NA TRBV5-1
CASGLANGYEQYF TGTGCTAGTGGTTTGGCTAACGGTTACGAGCAGTACTTC once TRBJ2-7 NA TRBV12-5
CASSYVLGQGVDEQFF TGTGCCAGCAGTTACGTCCTGGGACAGGGGGTCGATGAGCAGTTCTTC NA TRBJ2-1 TRBD1 TRBV6-2/TRBV6-3
CASMEEAGVSNEQFF TGTGCCAGCATGGAGGAGGCAGGGGTGTCAAATGAGCAGTTCTTC NA TRBJ2-1 NA TRBV6-5
CASSWTGGRNQPQHF TGTGCCAGCAGCTGGACAGGGGGTAGGAATCAGCCCCAGCATTTT NA TRBJ1-5 TRBD1 TRBV5-6
CAWSVVGWSEKNTEAFF TGTGCCTGGAGTGTAGTAGGGTGGTCAGAAAAAAACACTGAAGCTTTCTTT NA TRBJ1-1 NA TRBV30
CASSYDRVGNEQFF TGTGCCAGCAGCTACGACAGGGTCGGCAATGAGCAGTTCTTC NA TRBJ2-1 TRBD1 TRBV7-9
CASSLGNQPQHF TGTGCCAGCAGCTTAGGGAATCAGCCCCAGCATTTT NA TRBJ1-5 NA TRBV13
CASSLFTIRVWSNQPQHF TGTGCCAGCAGTTTATTCACGATCCGGGTATGGAGCAATCAGCCCCAGCATTTT NA TRBJ1-5 NA TRBV28
CASSPPGGPSSYEQYF TGTGCCAGCTCACCACCGGGGGGCCCTAGCTCCTACGAGCAGTACTTC NA TRBJ2-7 NA TRBV18
CASSRDRSYEQYF TGTGCCAGCAGCCGGGACAGATCCTACGAGCAGTACTTC NA TRBJ2-7 TRBD1 TRBV3-1/TRBV3-2
CASSRRDGYTF TGTGCCAGCAGTCGCAGGGATGGCTACACCTTC NA TRBJ1-2 NA TRBV6-2/TRBV6-3
CASRSTGEQFF TGTGCCAGCAGATCAACGGGAGAGCAGTTCTTC NA TRBJ2-1 NA TRBV28
CASSFEVKTQYF TGTGCCAGCAGTTTTGAGGTGAAGACCCAGTACTTC once TRBJ2-5 NA TRBV28
CASSLYSSNQPQHF TGTGCCAGCAGTTTATATTCTAGCAATCAGCCCCAGCATTTT NA TRBJ1-5 NA TRBV28
CASSLDRLGELFF TGTGCCAGCAGCTTAGACCGGCTCGGGGAGCTGTTTTTT NA TRBJ2-2 NA TRBV7-2
CASSGDGQADEAFF TGTGCCAGCAGCGGAGATGGACAGGCTGACGAAGCTTTCTTT NA TRBJ1-1 TRBD1 TRBV5-4
CASSRARQGAREQYF TGTGCCAGCAGTAGAGCGCGGCAGGGGGCGCGGGAGCAGTACTTC NA TRBJ2-7 TRBD1 TRBV28
CASSLAWGRQETQYF TGTGCCAGCAGCTTAGCGTGGGGACGACAAGAGACCCAGTACTTC once TRBJ2-5 NA TRBV7-9
CASSPSGGREQYF TGTGCCAGCTCACCGTCCGGGGGTCGCGAGCAGTACTTC NA TRBJ2-7 NA TRBV18
CASSAVAGEQETQYF TGTGCCAGCAGTGCCGTAGCGGGGGAGCAAGAGACCCAGTACTTC NA TRBJ2-5 TRBD2 TRBV6-4
CSVDLPGISTDTQYF TGCAGCGTTGATCTACCGGGGATTAGCACAGATACGCAGTATTTT NA TRBJ2-3 NA TRBV29-1
CAWSAPQGTTIYF TGTGCCTGGAGTGCCCCCCAAGGGACCACCATATATTTT NA TRBJ1-3 NA TRBV30
CASSPRQGFNQPQHF TGTGCCAGTAGCCCCAGACAGGGCTTCAATCAGCCCCAGCATTTT NA TRBJ1-5 TRBD1 TRBV19
CASSYSPSGGEETQYF TGTGCCAGCAGTTACTCGCCTAGCGGGGGGGAAGAGACCCAGTACTTC NA TRBJ2-5 TRBD2 TRBV6-5
CASSPLLGVTGELFF TGTGCCAGCAGCCCTCTATTGGGTGTGACCGGGGAGCTGTTTTTT NA TRBJ2-2 NA TRBV7-9
CASSLLVRATHGELFF TGTGCCAGCAGTTTGTTAGTTCGGGCTACCCACGGGGAGCTGTTTTTT NA TRBJ2-2 NA TRBV27
CASSSGISGANVLTF TGTGCCAGCAGCTCTGGGATCTCTGGGGCCAACGTCCTGACTTTC NA TRBJ2-6 NA TRBV5-6
CASSGGQPQVYGYTF TGTGCCAGTAGTGGGGGACAGCCTCAAGTCTATGGCTACACCTTC NA TRBJ1-2 TRBD1 TRBV19
CASSLEAGPQHF TGTGCCAGCAGCTTAGAAGCAGGACCCCAGCATTTT many TRBJ1-5 NA TRBV7-9
CASSLAGRVLEQYF TGTGCCAGCAGCCTCGCCGGCCGAGTCTTAGAGCAGTACTTC NA TRBJ2-7 NA TRBV5-4